This TCR beta chain was recovered during a study of shared clonotypes between healthy human individuals (TCRdb year 2020). With regard to the full study: A few men and two women, aged 18 to 49 years, made up the cohort. To estimate repertoire size and how much clonotype sharing occurs between individuals, the study deeply sequenced the blood TCR repertoires of roughly 5 healthy adults. For each donor, CD4 naive and CD4 memory were each given three plates, CD8 naive was given two plates, and CD8 memory was given one plate. Different laboratories and diverse techniques were used to prepare libraries and sequence TCR repertoires, to increase sequencing depth and limit assay-specific biases. Leukapheresis yielded between about 0.8 and 9.5 billion PBMCs per donor. Findings and caveats that apply to the study as a whole: Sampling was limited to blood, and TCR repertoires in tissue likely differ from TCR repertoires in blood. Higher generation probabilities were observed for clonotypes shared by all four sorted-subset donors than for non-shared clonotypes. The small number of donors limited the genetic and exposure-history diversity represented. Incomplete sequencing was indicated by rarefaction of sorted-subset datasets, despite the large sequencing depth. Estimated clonotype richness was generally larger for naive than for memory subsets. When several donors were compared, the shared fraction of clonotypes was roughly 5% for naive CD4, 3.5% for naive CD8, 2.3% for memory CD4, and 0.4% for memory CD8. Pairwise subsampling indicated that sequencing depth was expected to affect the degree of clonotype sharing among donors.

A note on this clone: What antigen it recognizes has not been identified. Base qualities are not provided; no much larger clone lies one nucleotide away.

TCR CDR3 regions were amplified from genomic DNA by multiplex PCR using the deep immunoSEQ assay. For each cell subset, the extracted genomic DNA was distributed evenly across all wells of several immunoSEQ 96-well plates, and each plate served as one replicate. Each replicate PCR for sorted subsets received around 210 ng genomic DNA, equal to roughly 29,000 T cell genomes. Purified libraries were quantified with a Qubit 3.0 fluorometer, sized on a Bioanalyzer 2100, and re-quantified with the KAPA Library Quantification kit. Each immunoSEQ 96-well plate was sequenced on its own single-read 150-cycle Illumina NextSeq 550 flow cell. The study's own analysis went as follows. Because only junctional sequences without quality scores were contained in the immunoSEQ output, filtering matching that applied to full-length reads could not be performed. To assign V/J genes and CDR3, sequences were annotated using PyIR, a Python wrapper for IgBLAST v1.9, with IMGT germline references. Any read was removed if the V/J assignment was weak (E-value above 1e-6), the CDR3 was missing, or the read contained stop codons, out-of-frame junctions, or ambiguous translated residues. A V3J clonotype was defined by an identical inferred V gene, J gene, and CDR3 amino acid sequence. To compute the percentage overlap between repertoires, the number of shared unique clonotypes was divided by the size of the smaller repertoire. Three approaches were used to assess repertoire richness: RTK rarefaction, the Chao1 estimator, and Recon v2.1 estimates of unobserved clonotypes. For all TCRbeta clonotypes obtained by the gDNA method from a few donors, generation probabilities were computed with OLGA. The clones in this table, taken by TCRdb from immuneACCESS, are in-frame only. Not every clone is retained; where verified, under half of the shortfall comes from an unresolved V gene, and the cause of the rest is unknown. V, J and clone size derive from that table, while D and trimming were established from the DNA sequence. In this sample the table shows 500,000 to 550,000 clones, about 96% of which occur a single time. The ten biggest clones cover about 0.059% of the sample.

Donors were healthy HIV-negative adults with no recently reported acute infections or vaccinations. All donors were Caucasian adults living in Nashville, Tennessee, USA. CD4+ T cells were enriched by magnetic negative selection, after which naive cells were positively selected on CD45RA and the negative fraction was taken as the memory subset. Blood was obtained by leukapheresis, after which PBMCs were separated by Ficoll-Histopaque density gradient centrifugation and cryopreserved in liquid nitrogen vapor phase. Analytical flow cytometry was used to check the purity and quantity of every magnetically sorted T cell population. From each sorted fraction, genomic DNA was isolated and quantified by UV absorbance on a Nanodrop 2000c. The CDR3 numbers 15 residues from cysteine through phenylalanine. The read is trimmed to its CDR3 DNA, 45 bases read in frame from base 1. The germline V gene specifies MNHEY as CDR1 and SVGAGI as CDR2. The junction shows trimming of 5 bases on V and 5 bases on J, and the gene matches do not reach 7 bases of it.

This TCR was recovered from a woman aged 25 to 39 in good health. The rearranged segments are TRBV6-5 and TRBJ2-1; a stretch of 9 junction bases matches TRBD1. Source material: naive CD4+ T cells sorted from blood. This sample's cell subset or site label indicates: CD45RA+ positively selected. The CDR3 here reads CASSTDRGLDNEQFF. The DNA is TGTGCCAGCAGTACGGACAGGGGATTGGACAATGAGCAGTTCTTC.